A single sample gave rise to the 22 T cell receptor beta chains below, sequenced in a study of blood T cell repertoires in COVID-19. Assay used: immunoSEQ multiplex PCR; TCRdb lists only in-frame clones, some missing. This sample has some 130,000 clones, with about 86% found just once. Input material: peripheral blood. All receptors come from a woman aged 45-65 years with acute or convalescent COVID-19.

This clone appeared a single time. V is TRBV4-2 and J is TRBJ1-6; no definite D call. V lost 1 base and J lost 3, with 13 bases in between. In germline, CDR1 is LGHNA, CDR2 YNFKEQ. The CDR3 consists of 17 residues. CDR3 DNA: TGTGCCAGCAGCCAAGTCAACCGAGGAGACTATAATTCACCCCTCCACTTT. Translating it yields CASSQVNRGDYNSPLHF.

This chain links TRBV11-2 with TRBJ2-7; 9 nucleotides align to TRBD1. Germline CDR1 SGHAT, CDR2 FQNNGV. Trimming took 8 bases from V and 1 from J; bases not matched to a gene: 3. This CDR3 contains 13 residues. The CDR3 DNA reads TGTGCCAGCCGTGGACAGGGGTCCTACGAGCAGTACTTC. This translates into CASRGQGSYEQYF.

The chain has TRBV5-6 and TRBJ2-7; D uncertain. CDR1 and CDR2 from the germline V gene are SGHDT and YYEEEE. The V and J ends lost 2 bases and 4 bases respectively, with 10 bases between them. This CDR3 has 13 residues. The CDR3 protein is CASSFRVAYEQYF. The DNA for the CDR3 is TGTGCCAGCAGCTTCCGGGTGGCGTACGAGCAGTACTTC.

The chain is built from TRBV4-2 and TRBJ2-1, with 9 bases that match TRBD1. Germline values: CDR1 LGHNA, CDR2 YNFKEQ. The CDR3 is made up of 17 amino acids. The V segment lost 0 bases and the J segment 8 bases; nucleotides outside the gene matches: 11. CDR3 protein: CASSQEKSGTGRDEQFF. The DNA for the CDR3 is TGTGCCAGCAGCCAAGAAAAGTCCGGGACAGGGCGGGATGAGCAGTTCTTC.

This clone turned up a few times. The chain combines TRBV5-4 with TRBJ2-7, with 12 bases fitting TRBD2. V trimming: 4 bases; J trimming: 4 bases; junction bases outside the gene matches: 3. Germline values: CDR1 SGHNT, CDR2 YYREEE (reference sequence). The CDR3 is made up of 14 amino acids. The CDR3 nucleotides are TGTGCCAGCAGCACCGGACTAGCGGGGTACGAGCAGTACTTC. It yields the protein CASSTGLAGYEQYF.

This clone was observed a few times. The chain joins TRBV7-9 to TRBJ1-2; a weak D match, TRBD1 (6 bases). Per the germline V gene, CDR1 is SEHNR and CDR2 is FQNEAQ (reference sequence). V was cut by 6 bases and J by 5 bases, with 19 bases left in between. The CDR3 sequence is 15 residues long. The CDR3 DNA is TGTGCCAGCAGTTTAAACAGGGACCGAGGTTATGGCTACACCTTC. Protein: CASSLNRDRGYGYTF.

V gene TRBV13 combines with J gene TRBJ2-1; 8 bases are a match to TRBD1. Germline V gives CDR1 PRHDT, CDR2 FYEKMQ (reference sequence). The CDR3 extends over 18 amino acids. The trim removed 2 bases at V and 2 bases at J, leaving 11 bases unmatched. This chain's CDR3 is CASSLPRFGQGTYNEQFF. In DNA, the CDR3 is TGTGCCAGCAGCTTACCTCGTTTCGGACAGGGAACCTACAATGAGCAGTTCTTC.

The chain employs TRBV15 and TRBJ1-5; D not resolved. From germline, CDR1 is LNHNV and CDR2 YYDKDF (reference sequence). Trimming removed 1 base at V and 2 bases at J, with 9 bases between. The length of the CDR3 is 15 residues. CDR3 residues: CATSRAVVGNQPQHF. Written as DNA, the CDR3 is TGTGCCACCAGCAGAGCTGTAGTCGGCAATCAGCCCCAGCATTTT.

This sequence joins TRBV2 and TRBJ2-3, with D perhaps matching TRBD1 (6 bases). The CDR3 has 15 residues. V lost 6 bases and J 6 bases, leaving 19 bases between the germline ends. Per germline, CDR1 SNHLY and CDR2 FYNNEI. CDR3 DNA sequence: TGTGCCAGCAGGCAACAGGGAGCCGTAGGGGATACGCAGTATTTT. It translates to CASRQQGAVGDTQYF.

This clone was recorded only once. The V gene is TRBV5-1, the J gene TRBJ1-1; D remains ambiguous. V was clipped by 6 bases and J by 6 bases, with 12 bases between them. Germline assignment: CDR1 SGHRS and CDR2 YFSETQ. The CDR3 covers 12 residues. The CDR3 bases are TGCGCCAGCAAGGGCGAGGGAGCTGAAGCTTTCTTT. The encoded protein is CASKGEGAEAFF.

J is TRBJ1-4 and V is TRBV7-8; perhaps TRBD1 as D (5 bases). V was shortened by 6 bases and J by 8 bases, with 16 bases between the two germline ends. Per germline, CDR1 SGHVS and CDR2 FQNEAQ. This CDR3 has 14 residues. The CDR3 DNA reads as TGTGCCAGCAGTTCCTCGGGGGTATCGGAAAAACTGTTTTTT. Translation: CASSSSGVSEKLFF.

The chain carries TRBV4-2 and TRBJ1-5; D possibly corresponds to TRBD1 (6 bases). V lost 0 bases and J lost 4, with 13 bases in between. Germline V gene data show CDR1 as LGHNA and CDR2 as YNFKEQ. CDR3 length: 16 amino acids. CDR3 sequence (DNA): TGTGCCAGCAGCCAAGATCCAGGGGTTAGTAATCAGCCCCAGCATTTT. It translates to CASSQDPGVSNQPQHF.

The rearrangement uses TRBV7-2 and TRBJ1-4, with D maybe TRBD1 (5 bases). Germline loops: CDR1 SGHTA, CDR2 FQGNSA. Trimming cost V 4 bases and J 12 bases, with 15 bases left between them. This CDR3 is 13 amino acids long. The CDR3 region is CASSSITGVQLFF. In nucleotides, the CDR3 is TGTGCCAGCAGCTCCATCACGGGGGTTCAACTGTTTTTT.

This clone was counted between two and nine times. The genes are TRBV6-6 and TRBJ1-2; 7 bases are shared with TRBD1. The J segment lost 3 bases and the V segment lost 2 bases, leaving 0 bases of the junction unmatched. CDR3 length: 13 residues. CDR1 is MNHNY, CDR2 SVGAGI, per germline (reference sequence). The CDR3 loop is CASSYDRDYGYTF. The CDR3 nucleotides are TGTGCCAGCAGTTACGACAGGGACTATGGCTACACCTTC.

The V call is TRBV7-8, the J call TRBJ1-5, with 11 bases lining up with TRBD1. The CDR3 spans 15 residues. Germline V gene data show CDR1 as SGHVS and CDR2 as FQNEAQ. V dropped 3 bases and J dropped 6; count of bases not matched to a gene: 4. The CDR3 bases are TGTGCCAGCAGCTTGGCGGACAGGGGGCCTCAGCCCCAGCATTTT. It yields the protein CASSLADRGPQPQHF.

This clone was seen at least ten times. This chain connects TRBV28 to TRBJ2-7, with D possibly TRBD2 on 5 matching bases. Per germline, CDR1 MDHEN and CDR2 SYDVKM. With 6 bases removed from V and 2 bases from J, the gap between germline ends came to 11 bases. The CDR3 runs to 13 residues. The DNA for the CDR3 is TGTGCCAGCAGCTTACCGGGGACCTACGAGCAGTACTTC. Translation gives CASSLPGTYEQYF.

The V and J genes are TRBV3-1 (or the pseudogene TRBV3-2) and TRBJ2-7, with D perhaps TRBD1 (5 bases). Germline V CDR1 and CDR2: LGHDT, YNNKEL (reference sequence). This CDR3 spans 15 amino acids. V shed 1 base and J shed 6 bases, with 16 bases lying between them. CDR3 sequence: CASSQGVRTRGEQYF. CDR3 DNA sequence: TGTGCCAGCAGCCAAGGCGTCAGGACAAGGGGCGAGCAGTACTTC.

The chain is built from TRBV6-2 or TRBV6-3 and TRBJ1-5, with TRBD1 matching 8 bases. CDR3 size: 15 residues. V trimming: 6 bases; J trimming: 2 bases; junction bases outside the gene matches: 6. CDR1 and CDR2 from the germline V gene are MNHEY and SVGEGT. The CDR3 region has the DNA TGTGCCAGCAGCCCCGGACAGGGCCGCAATCAGCCCCAGCATTTT. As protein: CASSPGQGRNQPQHF.

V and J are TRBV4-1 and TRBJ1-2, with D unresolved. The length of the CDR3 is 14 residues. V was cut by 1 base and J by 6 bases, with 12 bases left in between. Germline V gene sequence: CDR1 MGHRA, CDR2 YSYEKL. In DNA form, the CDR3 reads TGCGCCAGCAGCCAAGTCGGGGTGCGGAATGGCTACACCTTC. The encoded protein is CASSQVGVRNGYTF.

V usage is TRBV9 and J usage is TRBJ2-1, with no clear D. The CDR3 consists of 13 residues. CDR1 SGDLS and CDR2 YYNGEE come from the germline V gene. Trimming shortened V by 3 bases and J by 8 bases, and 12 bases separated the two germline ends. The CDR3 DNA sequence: TGTGCCAGCAGCGGGGTGCGAGGCGATGAGCAGTTCTTC. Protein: CASSGVRGDEQFF.

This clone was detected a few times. The chain's CDR3 is CASSQGRNFNQPQHF. Here the CDR3 DNA reads TGTGCCAGCAGCCAGGGGAGGAATTTTAATCAGCCCCAGCATTTT. The rearrangement links TRBV3-1 (or the pseudogene TRBV3-2) to TRBJ1-5; D is uncertain. CDR3 size: 15 residues. V shed 3 bases and J shed 4 bases, with 13 bases lying between them. Germline CDR1 is LGHDT and CDR2 is YNNKEL (reference sequence).

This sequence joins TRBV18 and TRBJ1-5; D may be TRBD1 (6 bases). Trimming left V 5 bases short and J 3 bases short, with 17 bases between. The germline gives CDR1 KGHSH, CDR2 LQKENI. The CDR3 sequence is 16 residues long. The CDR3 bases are TGTGCCAGCTCAGCGACCAGGACAGTACTCAATCAGCCCCAGCATTTT. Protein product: CASSATRTVLNQPQHF.